This note documents a single T cell receptor (beta chain) sequence. What it recognizes is unknown. The second PCR ran roughly 6 to 12 cycles with a sample-barcoded 5' primer and J-beta primers. A tag from a template-switch adaptor with 12 random nucleotides marked each cDNA molecule. TCRdb passed the 5' RACE reads through MiXCR, listing each CDR3 protein once. The sample shows 1.5 million to 2 million distinct CDR3 sequences, around 48% of them seen only once. Each sample yielded at least 5.5 micrograms of PBMC total RNA. Looked up from germline, CDR1 is DFQATT and CDR2 is SNEGSKA (reference sequence). The V gene lost 4 bases and the J gene lost 0 bases, with 19 bases spanning the gap. CDR3 size: 17 residues. The data were taken from a study of blood T cells in healthy people across ages. Study results and caveats: Unsorted PBMCs blocked a conclusive comparison of naive and antigen-experienced cells.

Sequenced: blood. The chain combines TRBV20-1 with TRBJ1-5; a weak D match, TRBD1 (6 bases). The sequence derives from a woman in her thirties or forties in good health. The CDR3 loop reads CSAKRGQGAYSNQPQHF. The CDR3 nucleotides are TGCAGTGCTAAAAGGGGACAAGGAGCTTATAGCAATCAGCCCCAGCATTTT.